This T cell receptor (beta chain) was sequenced for a study of T cells after posttransplantation cyclophosphamide. Study conclusions and caveats: Tissue-infiltrating T cells from skin or gut overlapped little with blood T cells.

The table lists this clone with many counts. Its specificity is unknown. Busulfan-fludarabine conditioning, marrow transplant, and cyclophosphamide on days +3 and +4 were administered. Germline CDR1 reads SGHRS; CDR2 reads YFSETQ. The CDR3 consists of 15 residues. The V end lost 3 bases, the J end lost 0 bases, and 12 bases lay between the germline ends. Generated by immunoSEQ multiplex PCR, the TCRdb table keeps only in-frame clones and is missing some. This record lists tens of thousands of clones, none seen once only, and the top ten clones contain about 1.8%. This clonotype was sampled from a male patient younger than 30 who received an allogeneic stem cell transplant from a related donor, was CMV-positive, and had no GVHD. T cells may partly derive from the graft donor. The V call is TRBV5-1, the J call TRBJ1-1; no reliable D call. This specimen was PBMCs, taken after allogeneic stem cell transplant with posttransplant cyclophosphamide. The CDR3 DNA is TGCGCCAGCAGCTCCGGGAGAACCCTGAACACTGAAGCTTTCTTT. This translates into CASSSGRTLNTEAFF.